Listed here is a single T cell receptor (beta chain). The data stem from a study of blood T cell repertoires in COVID-19. Study in general: Some COVID-19 samples were acute and others convalescent; all came from the United States, Italy and Spain.

V lost 5 bases to trimming and J lost 1 base, with 8 bases between them. Germline loops: CDR1 SEHNR, CDR2 FQNEAQ (reference sequence). The CDR3 spans 13 residues. Source study methods: Estimated nucleated cell counts came from reference gene primer amplification. Libraries were prepared by immunoSEQ multiplex PCR; TCRdb keeps only in-frame clonotypes and omits some of them. That table supplies the V and J calls and clone size; D and trimming were determined from the DNA. Here the sample spans roughly 60,000 clones, approximately 80% being singletons. This clonotype was sampled from a man aged 50-59 years with COVID-19, enrolled during active disease. Sequences were obtained from peripheral blood. The genes are TRBV7-9 and TRBJ1-1; D uncertain. In DNA form, the CDR3 reads TGTGCCAGCAGCAAGGAGAGGAACACTGAAGCTTTCTTT. It specifies CASSKERNTEAFF. Together with reference TRBV7-9 and TRBJ1-1, the CDR3 gives the full variable domain: DTGVSQNPRHKITKRGQNVTFRCDPISEHNRLYWYRQTLGQGPEFLTYFQNEAQLEKSRLLSDRFSAERPKGSFSTLEIQRTEQGDSAMYLCASSKERNTEAFFGQGTRLTVV.